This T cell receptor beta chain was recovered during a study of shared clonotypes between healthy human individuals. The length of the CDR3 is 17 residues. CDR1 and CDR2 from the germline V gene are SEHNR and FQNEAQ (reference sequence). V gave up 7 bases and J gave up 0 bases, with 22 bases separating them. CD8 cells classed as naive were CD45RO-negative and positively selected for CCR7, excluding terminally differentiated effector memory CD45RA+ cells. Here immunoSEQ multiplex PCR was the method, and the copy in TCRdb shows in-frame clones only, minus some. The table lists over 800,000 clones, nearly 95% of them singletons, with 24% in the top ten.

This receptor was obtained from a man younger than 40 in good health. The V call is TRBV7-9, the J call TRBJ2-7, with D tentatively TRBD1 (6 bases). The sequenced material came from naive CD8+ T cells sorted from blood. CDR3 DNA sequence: TGTGCCAGCATCAACACCATACAGGGAGATAGCTCCTACGAGCAGTACTTC. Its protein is CASINTIQGDSSYEQYF.